The text below deals with one TCR beta chain. Its antigen is still unknown. PCR primers comprised 60 Vbeta and 13 Jbeta primers. Using immunoSEQ multiplex PCR, the repertoire was profiled, and TCRdb retains in-frame clones only, with some absent. Found here are about 120,000 clones, around 66% of them singletons; the top ten hold approximately 1.5%. This sample was included in a study of cytomegalovirus exposure and HLA in healthy donors. Study-wide context: Within an early data release were roughly 90 million unique TCRs drawn from HLA-typed donors.

Whereas donors were nominally healthy upon sampling, unrecorded immune exposures were probable. Notes on the study in general: According to a later analysis, donors in an Asian-associated ancestry cluster reportedly had fewer N-insertions than the 666-donor mean. CMV serostatus was the only recorded immune exposure for donors.

The CDR3 is 13 amino acids. V gave up 0 bases and J gave up 8 bases, with 10 bases separating them. Per the germline V gene, CDR1 is SGHVS and CDR2 is FQNEAQ. Sample: PBMCs. The sequence was obtained from a man aged 18 to 30 in good health and CMV-seronegative. The rearrangement uses TRBV7-8 and TRBJ1-2; no clear D gene. For the CDR3, the DNA is TGTGCCAGCAGCTTAGCTGGAGTTCGGGGCTACACCTTC. Protein sequence: CASSLAGVRGYTF.